Below are 8 T cell receptor beta chains sequenced from a single sample in a study of blood T cell repertoires in COVID-19. Method: immunoSEQ multiplex PCR; TCRdb's copy keeps in-frame clones and lacks some. Of 130,000 to 150,000 clones detected, 85% to 90% appear once; the ten largest clones hold around 40%. The sample comprised peripheral blood. The source is a man aged 50-59 years who had recovered from COVID-19.

The rearrangement uses TRBV2 and TRBJ1-4, with 7 nucleotides matching TRBD1. The CDR3 is 14 residues long. V was clipped by 6 bases and J by 4 bases; unmatched bases: 5. CDR1 is SNHLY, CDR2 FYNNEI, per germline. The CDR3 DNA reads as TGTGCCAGCAGAGCGGACAGGTATAATGAAAAACTGTTTTTT. The encoded protein is CASRADRYNEKLFF.

The chain employs TRBV5-5 and TRBJ1-2, with D tentatively TRBD1 (5 bases). This CDR3 has 15 amino acids. Per germline, CDR1 SGHKS and CDR2 YYEKEE (reference sequence). Trimming shortened V by 4 bases and J by 4 bases, and 17 bases separated the two germline ends. CDR3 sequence: CASSPGHSNVYGYTF. CDR3 bases: TGTGCCAGCAGCCCCGGACATTCCAATGTCTATGGCTACACCTTC.

V is TRBV13 and J is TRBJ2-7; 8 bases fit TRBD1. Germline CDR1 is PRHDT and CDR2 is FYEKMQ (reference sequence). Trimming removed 1 base from V and 5 bases from J; junction bases left unmatched: 4. This CDR3 comprises 14 residues. CDR3 in DNA: TGTGCCAGCAGCTTAGCAGGGGGCTTAAACGAGCAGTACTTC. This sequence encodes CASSLAGGLNEQYF.

The chain has TRBV4-1 and TRBJ1-3, with no clear D. V was trimmed by 4 bases and J by 8 bases, leaving 24 bases between them. The CDR3 has 17 amino acids. The germline V gene encodes CDR1 MGHRA and CDR2 YSYEKL. The CDR3 sequence is CASSRQLERSTLHTIYF. The CDR3, as DNA: TGCGCCAGCAGCCGCCAACTGGAGCGATCCACCCTCCACACCATATATTTT.

The genes are TRBV13 and TRBJ2-1, with 11 bases matching TRBD1. The CDR3 sequence is 15 residues long. Germline assignment: CDR1 PRHDT and CDR2 FYEKMQ (reference sequence). The trim removed 5 bases at V and 8 bases at J, leaving 8 bases unmatched. The CDR3 sequence is CASSGRDRGLDEQFF. CDR3 DNA: TGTGCCAGCAGCGGCAGGGACAGGGGGTTGGATGAGCAGTTCTTC.

The gene calls are TRBV27 and TRBJ2-3; D is uncertain. The CDR3 has 14 amino acids. The V gene lost 1 base and the J gene lost 1 base, with 6 bases spanning the gap. CDR1 and CDR2 from the germline V gene are MNHEY and SMNVEV (reference sequence). CDR3 region: CASSLLGRTDTQYF. CDR3 sequence (DNA): TGTGCCAGCAGTTTATTGGGCCGCACAGATACGCAGTATTTT.

This chain uses TRBV7-3 with TRBJ2-3; 7 nucleotides align to TRBD1. This CDR3 comprises 13 residues. Per the germline V gene, CDR1 is SGHTA and CDR2 is FQGTGA. The V segment lost 5 bases and the J segment 1 base; nucleotides outside the gene matches: 0. CDR3 region: CASSTGGTDTQYF. The CDR3, as DNA: TGTGCCAGCAGCACAGGGGGCACAGATACGCAGTATTTT.

This chain joins TRBV9 and TRBJ1-2; 8 bases match TRBD1. Germline V CDR1 and CDR2: SGDLS, YYNGEE. The CDR3 runs 15 residues. J gave up 7 bases and V 8 bases, and 16 bases lay outside the gene matches. The CDR3 sequence is CASLFRDRPNGGYTF. The DNA for the CDR3 is TGTGCCAGTCTCTTCCGGGACAGGCCAAATGGTGGCTACACCTTC.